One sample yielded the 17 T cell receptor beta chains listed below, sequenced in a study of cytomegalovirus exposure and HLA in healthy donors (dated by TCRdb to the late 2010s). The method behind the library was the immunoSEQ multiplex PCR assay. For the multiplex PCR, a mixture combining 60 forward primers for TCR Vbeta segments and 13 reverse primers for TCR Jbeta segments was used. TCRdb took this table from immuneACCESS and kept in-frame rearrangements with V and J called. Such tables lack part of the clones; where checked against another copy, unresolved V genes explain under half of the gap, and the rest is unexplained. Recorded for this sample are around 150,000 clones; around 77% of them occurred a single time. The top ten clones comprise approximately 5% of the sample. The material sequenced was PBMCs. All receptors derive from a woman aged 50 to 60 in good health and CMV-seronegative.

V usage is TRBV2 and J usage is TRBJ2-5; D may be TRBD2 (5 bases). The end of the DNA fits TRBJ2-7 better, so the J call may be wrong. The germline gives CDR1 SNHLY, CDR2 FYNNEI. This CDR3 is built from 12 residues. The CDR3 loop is CASSLLASEQYF. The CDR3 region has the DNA TGTGCCAGCAGTCTTCTAGCAAGCGAGCAGTACTTC.

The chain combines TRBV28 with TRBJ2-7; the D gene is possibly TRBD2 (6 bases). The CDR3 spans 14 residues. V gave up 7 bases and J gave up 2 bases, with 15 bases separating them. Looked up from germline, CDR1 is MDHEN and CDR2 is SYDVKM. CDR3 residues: CASTTPGRTYEQYF. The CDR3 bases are TGTGCCAGCACCACCCCTGGGAGGACCTACGAGCAGTACTTC.

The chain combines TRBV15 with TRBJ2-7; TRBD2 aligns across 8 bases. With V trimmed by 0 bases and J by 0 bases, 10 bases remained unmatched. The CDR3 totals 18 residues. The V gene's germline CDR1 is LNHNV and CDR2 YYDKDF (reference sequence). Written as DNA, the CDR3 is TGTGCCACCAGCAGAGATCCCGCCGCAGCGGGGGACTCCTACGAGCAGTACTTC. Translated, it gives CATSRDPAAAGDSYEQYF.

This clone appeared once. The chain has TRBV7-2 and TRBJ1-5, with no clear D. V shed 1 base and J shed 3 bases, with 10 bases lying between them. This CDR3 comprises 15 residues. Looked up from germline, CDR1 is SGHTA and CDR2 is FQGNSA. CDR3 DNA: TGTGCCAGCAGCTTAGTTCACAGTTTCAATCAGCCCCAGCATTTT. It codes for CASSLVHSFNQPQHF.

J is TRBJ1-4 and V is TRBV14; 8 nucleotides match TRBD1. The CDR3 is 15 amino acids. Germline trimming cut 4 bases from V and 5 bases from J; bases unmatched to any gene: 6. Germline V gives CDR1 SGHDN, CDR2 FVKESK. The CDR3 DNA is TGTGCCAGCAGCCTCCGGACAGGGCGGAATGAAAAACTGTTTTTT. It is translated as CASSLRTGRNEKLFF.

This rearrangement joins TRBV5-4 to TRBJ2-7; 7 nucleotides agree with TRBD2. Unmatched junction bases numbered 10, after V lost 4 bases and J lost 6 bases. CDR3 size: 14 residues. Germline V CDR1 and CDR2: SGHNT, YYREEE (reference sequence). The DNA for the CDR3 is TGTGCCAGCAGCCTCGGACTAGATTCGCGCGAGCAGTACTTC. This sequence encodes CASSLGLDSREQYF.

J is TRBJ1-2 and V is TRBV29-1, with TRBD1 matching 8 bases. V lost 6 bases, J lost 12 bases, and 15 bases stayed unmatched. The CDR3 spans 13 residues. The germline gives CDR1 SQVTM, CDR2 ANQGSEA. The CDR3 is CSVKGMTGALNTF. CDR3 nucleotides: TGCAGCGTCAAAGGGATGACAGGGGCGCTTAACACCTTC.

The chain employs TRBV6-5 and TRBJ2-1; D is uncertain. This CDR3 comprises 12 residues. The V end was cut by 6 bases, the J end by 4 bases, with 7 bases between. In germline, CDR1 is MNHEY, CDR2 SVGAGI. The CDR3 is CASRRGYNEQFF. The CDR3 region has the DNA TGTGCCAGCAGGAGAGGTTACAATGAGCAGTTCTTC.

The CDR3 protein is CASSPGVAGGIQYF. The CDR3 DNA sequence: TGTGCCAGCAGCCCCGGTGTAGCGGGGGGGATTCAGTACTTC. The chain uses TRBV11-2 and TRBJ2-4; 11 nucleotides align to TRBD2. The CDR3 is 14 residues long. J lost 10 bases, V lost 5 bases, and 7 bases had no gene match. Looked up from germline, CDR1 is SGHAT and CDR2 is FQNNGV.

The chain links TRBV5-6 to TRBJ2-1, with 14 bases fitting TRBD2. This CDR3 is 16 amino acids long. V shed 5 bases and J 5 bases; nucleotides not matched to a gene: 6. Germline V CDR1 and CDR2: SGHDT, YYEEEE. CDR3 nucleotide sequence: TGTGCCAGCAGTACCACGACTAGCGGGGGGGACAATGAGCAGTTCTTC. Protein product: CASSTTTSGGDNEQFF.

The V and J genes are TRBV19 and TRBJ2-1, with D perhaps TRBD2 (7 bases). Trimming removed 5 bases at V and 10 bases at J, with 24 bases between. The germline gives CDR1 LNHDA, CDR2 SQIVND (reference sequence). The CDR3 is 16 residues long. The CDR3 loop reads CASSRQVGGGLGEQFF. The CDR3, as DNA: TGTGCCAGTAGTCGCCAAGTGGGCGGGGGCCTCGGAGAGCAGTTCTTC.

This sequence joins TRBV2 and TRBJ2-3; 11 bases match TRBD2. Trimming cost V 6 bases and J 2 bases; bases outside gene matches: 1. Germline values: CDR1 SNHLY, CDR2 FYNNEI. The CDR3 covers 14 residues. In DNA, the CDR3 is TGTGCCAGCAGGGGACTAGCGGTCACAGATACGCAGTATTTT. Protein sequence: CASRGLAVTDTQYF.

CDR3 protein: CAISEGQGVYEQYF. CDR3 coding DNA: TGTGCCATCAGTGAGGGGCAGGGTGTCTACGAGCAGTACTTC. The genes are TRBV10-3 and TRBJ2-7; D might be TRBD1 (5 bases). The germline V gene has CDR1 ENHRY and CDR2 SYGVKD. Trimming removed 2 bases from V and 3 bases from J, with 11 bases in between. The CDR3 runs 14 residues.

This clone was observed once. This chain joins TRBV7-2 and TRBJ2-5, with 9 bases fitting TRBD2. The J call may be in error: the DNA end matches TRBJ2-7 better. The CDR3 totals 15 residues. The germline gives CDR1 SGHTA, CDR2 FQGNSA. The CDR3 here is CASSLASGGAYEQYF. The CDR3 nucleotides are TGTGCCAGCAGCTTAGCTAGCGGGGGCGCTTACGAGCAGTACTTC.

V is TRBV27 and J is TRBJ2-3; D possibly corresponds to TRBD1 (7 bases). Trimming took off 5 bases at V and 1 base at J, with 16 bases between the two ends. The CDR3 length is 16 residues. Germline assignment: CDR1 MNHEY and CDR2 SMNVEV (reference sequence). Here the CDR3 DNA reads TGTGCCAGCAGTAAAAACCAGGGGGGCGGCACAGATACGCAGTATTTT. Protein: CASSKNQGGGTDTQYF.

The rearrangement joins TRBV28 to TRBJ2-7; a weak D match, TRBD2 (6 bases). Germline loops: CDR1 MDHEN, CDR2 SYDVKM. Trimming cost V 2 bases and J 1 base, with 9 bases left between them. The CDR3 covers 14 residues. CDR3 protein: CASSLAGLSYEQYF. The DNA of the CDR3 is TGTGCCAGCAGTTTAGCGGGGTTATCCTACGAGCAGTACTTC.

The CDR3 nucleotides read TGTGCCAGCAGTTACTCACAACAGGGTAATTCACCCCTCCACTTT. Amino acids: CASSYSQQGNSPLHF. The V gene is TRBV6-5, the J gene TRBJ1-6; tentatively, D is TRBD1 (6 bases). Trimming cost V 0 bases and J 6 bases, with 9 bases left between them. Germline CDR1 and CDR2: MNHEY and SVGAGI. This CDR3 is built from 15 residues.